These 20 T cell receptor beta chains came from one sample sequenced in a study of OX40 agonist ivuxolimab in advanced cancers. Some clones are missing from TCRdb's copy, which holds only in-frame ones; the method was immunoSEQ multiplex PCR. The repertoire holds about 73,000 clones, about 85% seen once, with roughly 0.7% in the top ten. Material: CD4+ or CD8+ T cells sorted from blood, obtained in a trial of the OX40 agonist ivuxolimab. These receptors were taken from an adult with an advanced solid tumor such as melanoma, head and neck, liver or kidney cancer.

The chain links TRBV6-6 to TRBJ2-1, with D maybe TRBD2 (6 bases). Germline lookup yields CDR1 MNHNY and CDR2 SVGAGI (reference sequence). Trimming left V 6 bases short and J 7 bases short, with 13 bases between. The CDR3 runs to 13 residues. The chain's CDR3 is CASSPIGGNEQFF. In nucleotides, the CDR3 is TGTGCCAGCAGCCCGATTGGGGGGAATGAGCAGTTCTTC.

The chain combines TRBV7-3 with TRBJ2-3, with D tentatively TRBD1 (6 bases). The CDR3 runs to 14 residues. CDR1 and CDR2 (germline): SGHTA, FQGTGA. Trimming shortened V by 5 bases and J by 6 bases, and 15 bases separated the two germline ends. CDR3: CASSPGPTGDTQYF. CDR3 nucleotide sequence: TGTGCCAGCAGCCCGGGGCCCACAGGGGATACGCAGTATTTT.

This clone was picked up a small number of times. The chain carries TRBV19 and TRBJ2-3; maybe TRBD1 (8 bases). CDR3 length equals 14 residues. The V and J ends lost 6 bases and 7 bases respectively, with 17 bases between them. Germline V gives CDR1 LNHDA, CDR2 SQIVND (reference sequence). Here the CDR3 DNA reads TGTGCCAGTAGCGAAAACAGGGGGGGGAATACGCAGTATTTT. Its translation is CASSENRGGNTQYF.

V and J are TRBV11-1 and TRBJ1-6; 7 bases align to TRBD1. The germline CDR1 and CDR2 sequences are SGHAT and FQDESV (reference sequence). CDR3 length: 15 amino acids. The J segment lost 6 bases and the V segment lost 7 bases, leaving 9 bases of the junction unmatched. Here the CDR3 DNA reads TGTGCCAGCACCGAAACGACAGGGCGTAATTCACCCCTCCACTTT. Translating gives CASTETTGRNSPLHF. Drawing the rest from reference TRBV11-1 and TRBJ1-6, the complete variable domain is EAEVAQSPRYKITEKSQAVAFWCDPISGHATLYWYRQILGQGPELLVQFQDESVVDDSQLPKDRFSAERLKGVDSTLKIQPAELGDSAMYLCASTETTGRNSPLHFGNGTRLTVT.

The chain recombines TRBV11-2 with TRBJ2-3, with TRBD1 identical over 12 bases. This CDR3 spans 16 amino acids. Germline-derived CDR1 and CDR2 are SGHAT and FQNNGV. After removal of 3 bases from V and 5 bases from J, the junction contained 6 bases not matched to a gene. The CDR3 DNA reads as TGTGCCAGCAGCTTCGGGACAGGGGGCCTTGGAGATACGCAGTATTTT. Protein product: CASSFGTGGLGDTQYF. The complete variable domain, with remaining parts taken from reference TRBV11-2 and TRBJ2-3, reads EAGVAQSPRYKIIEKRQSVAFWCNPISGHATLYWYQQILGQGPKLLIQFQNNGVVDDSQLPKDRFSAERLKGVDSTLKIQPAKLEDSAVYLCASSFGTGGLGDTQYFGPGTRLTVL.

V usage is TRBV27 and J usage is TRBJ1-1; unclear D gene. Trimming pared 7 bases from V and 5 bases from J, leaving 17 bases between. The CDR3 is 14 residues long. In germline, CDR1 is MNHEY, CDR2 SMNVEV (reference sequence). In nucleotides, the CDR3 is TGTGCCAGCACCCCCACGTCGAGATGGACTGAAGCTTTCTTT. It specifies CASTPTSRWTEAFF.

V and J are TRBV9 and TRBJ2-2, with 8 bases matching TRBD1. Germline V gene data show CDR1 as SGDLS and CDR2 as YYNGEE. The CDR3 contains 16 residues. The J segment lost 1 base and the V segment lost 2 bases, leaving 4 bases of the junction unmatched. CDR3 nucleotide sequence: TGTGCCAGCAGCGTCCCAGACAGGGGGAACACCGGGGAGCTGTTTTTT. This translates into CASSVPDRGNTGELFF.

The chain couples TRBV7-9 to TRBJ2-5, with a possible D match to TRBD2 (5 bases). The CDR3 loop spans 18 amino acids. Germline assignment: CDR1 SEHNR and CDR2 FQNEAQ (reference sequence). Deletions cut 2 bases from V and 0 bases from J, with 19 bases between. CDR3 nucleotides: TGTGCCAGCAGCTTAACCAGCCGGGGAATATGGGACCAAGAGACCCAGTACTTC. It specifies CASSLTSRGIWDQETQYF.

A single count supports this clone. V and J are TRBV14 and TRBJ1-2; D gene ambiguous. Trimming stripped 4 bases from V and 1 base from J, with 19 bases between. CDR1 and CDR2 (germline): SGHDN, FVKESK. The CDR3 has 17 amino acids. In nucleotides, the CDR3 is TGTGCCAGCAGCCCGACGGACTCACCGGACTTTAACTATGGCTACACCTTC. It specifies CASSPTDSPDFNYGYTF.

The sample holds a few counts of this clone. The DNA of the CDR3 is TGTGCCAGCAGTTTCCGGATCGATGGGGGTGTTGAGCAGTTCTTC. It encodes CASSFRIDGGVEQFF. The chain combines TRBV2 with TRBJ2-1; tentatively, D is TRBD1 or TRBD2 (5 bases each). CDR1 is SNHLY and CDR2 is FYNNEI in the germline V gene. V shed 5 bases and J shed 9 bases, with 20 bases lying between them. CDR3 length: 15 amino acids. Full variable domain (remainder filled in from reference TRBV2 and TRBJ2-1): EPEVTQTPSHQVTQMGQEVILRCVPISNHLYFYWYRQILGQKVEFLVSFYNNEISEKSEIFDDQFSVERPDGSNFTLKIRSTKLEDSAMYFCASSFRIDGGVEQFFGPGTRLTVL.

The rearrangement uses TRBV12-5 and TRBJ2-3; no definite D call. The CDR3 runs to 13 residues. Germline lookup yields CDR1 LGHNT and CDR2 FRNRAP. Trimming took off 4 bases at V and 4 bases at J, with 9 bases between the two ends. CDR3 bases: TGTGCTAGTGGTTGGGCTGTGGCAGATACGCAGTATTTT. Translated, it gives CASGWAVADTQYF.

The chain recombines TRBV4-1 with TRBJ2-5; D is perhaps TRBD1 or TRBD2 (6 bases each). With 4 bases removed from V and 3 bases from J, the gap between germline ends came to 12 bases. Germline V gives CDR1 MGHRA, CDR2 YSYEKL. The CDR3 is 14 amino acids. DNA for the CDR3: TGCGCCAGCAGCCCCAGAAGGGGGGAAGAGACCCAGTACTTC. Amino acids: CASSPRRGEETQYF.

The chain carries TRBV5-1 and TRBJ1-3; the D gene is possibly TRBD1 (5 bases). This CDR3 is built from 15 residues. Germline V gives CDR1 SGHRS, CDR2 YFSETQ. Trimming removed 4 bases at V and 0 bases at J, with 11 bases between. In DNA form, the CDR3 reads TGCGCCAGCAGCCCGGACATCTACTCTGGAAACACCATATATTTT. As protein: CASSPDIYSGNTIYF.

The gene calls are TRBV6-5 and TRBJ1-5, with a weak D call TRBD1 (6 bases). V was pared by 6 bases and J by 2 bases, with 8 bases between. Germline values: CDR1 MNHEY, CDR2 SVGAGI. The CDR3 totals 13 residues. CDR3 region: CASSQGRNQPQHF. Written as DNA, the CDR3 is TGTGCCAGCAGCCAGGGGCGCAATCAGCCCCAGCATTTT.

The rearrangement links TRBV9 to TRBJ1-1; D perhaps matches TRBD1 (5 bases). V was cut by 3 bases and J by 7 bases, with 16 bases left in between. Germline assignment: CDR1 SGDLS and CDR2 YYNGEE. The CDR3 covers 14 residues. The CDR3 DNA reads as TGTGCCAGCAGCGCCAGAACCGGAAGGGGTGAAGCTTTCTTT. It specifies CASSARTGRGEAFF.

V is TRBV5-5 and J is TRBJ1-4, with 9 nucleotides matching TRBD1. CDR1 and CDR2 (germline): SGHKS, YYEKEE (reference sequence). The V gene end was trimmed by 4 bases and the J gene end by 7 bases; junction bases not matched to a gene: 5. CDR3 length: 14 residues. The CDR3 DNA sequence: TGTGCCAGCAGCCAAGGGACAGGGTTTGAAAAACTGTTTTTT. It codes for CASSQGTGFEKLFF.

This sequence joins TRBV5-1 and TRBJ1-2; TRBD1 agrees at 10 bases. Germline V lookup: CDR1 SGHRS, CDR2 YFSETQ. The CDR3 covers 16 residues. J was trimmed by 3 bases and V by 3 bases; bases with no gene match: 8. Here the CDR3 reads CASSYEGTGVDYGYTF. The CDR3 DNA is TGCGCCAGCAGCTACGAAGGGACAGGGGTAGACTATGGCTACACCTTC.

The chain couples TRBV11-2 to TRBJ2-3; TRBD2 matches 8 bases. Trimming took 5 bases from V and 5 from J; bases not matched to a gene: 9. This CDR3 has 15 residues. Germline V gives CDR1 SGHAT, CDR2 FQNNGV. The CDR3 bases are TGTGCCAGCAGCCCCGGGGGGGCGCGGGGAGATACGCAGTATTTT. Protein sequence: CASSPGGARGDTQYF.

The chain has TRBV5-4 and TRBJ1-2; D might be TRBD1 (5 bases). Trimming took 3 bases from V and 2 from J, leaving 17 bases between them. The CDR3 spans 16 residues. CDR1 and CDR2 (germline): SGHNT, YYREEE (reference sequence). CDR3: CASSSFSGTRNYGYTF. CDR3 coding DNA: TGTGCCAGCAGCTCGTTCTCCGGGACGAGAAACTATGGCTACACCTTC.

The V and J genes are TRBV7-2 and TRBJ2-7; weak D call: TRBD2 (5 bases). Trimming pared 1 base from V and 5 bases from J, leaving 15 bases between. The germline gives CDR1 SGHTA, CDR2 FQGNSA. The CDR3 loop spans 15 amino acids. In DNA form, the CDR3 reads TGTGCCAGCAGCTTAGGGGCGGGCCTTCCTAACGAGCAGTACTTC. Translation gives CASSLGAGLPNEQYF.